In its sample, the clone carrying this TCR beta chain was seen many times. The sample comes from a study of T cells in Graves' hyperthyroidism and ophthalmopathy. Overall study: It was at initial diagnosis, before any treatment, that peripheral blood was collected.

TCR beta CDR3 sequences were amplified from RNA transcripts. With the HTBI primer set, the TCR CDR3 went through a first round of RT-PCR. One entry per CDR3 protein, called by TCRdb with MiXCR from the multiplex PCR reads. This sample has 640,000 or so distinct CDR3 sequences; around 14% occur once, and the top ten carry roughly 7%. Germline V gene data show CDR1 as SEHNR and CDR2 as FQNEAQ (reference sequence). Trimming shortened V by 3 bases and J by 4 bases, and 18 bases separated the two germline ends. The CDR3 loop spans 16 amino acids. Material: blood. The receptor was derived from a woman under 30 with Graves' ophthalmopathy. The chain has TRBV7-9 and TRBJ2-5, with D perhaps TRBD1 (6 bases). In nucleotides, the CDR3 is TGTGCCAGCAGCTTCTTACAGGGCCCCATTGGAGAGACCCAGTACTTC. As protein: CASSFLQGPIGETQYF.